This TCR beta chain was sequenced for a study of cytomegalovirus exposure and HLA in healthy donors. The study ran its PCR with 60 Vbeta and 13 Jbeta primers. The assay was immunoSEQ multiplex PCR, and TCRdb's table has in-frame clones only and misses some. The sample has approximately 160,000 clones; under 90% are singletons. The length of the CDR3 is 20 residues. Germline CDR1 reads SGHVS; CDR2 reads FQNEAQ. J was trimmed by 1 base and V by 0 bases; bases with no gene match: 11. General observations from the study: Certain indistinguishable V segments, among them TRBV6-2 and TRBV6-3, were excluded. Common viral pathogens (according to a later analysis) appeared linked to several of the most significant clusters.

With regard to this clone: Antigen specificity is unknown.

Healthy bone marrow donors made up the donor group. The rearrangement links TRBV7-8 to TRBJ2-4; TRBD2 aligns across 11 bases. This sequence originates from a man aged 25 to 40 in good health and CMV-seropositive. Material: PBMCs. CDR3 DNA: TGTGCCAGCAGCTTAGCCATAGCGGGGGGGCCGGCCGGGGCCAAAAACATTCAGTACTTC. Translation gives CASSLAIAGGPAGAKNIQYF.